The present entry profiles one T cell receptor (beta chain) with its context. Between the trimmed V and J ends, which lost 4 bases and 1 base, there was a span of 4 bases. Germline lookup yields CDR1 DFQATT and CDR2 SNEGSKA (reference sequence). This CDR3 has 11 residues. This sample stems from a study of OX40 agonist ivuxolimab in advanced cancers. Assay: immunoSEQ multiplex PCR; the TCRdb copy retains only in-frame clones and omits some. This sample has 70,000 to 95,000 clones, with approximately 91% found just once. The chain carries TRBV20-1 and TRBJ1-2; D gene unclear. This TCR was recovered from an adult with an advanced solid tumor such as melanoma, head and neck, liver or kidney cancer. The material was CD4+ or CD8+ T cells sorted from blood, obtained in a trial of the OX40 agonist ivuxolimab. DNA for the CDR3: TGCAGTGCTAACAATAACTATGGCTACACCTTC. It codes for CSANNNYGYTF.